Listed below are T cell receptor beta chains from one sample, sequenced in a study of response to subunit inactivated influenza vaccine. From the RT-PCR reads, TCRdb called clonotypes with MiXCR, one entry per CDR3 protein. Found here are 450,000 to 550,000 distinct CDR3 sequences, 25% of them singletons; the top ten hold less than 2.5%. The material was CD4+ T cells sorted from PBMCs, obtained 5 to 6 days after vaccination. The receptor set was obtained from a middle-aged man who received an inactivated influenza vaccine. Each CDR3 is given with its conserved first and last residue. D genes are given only for firm matches. Clone size is given for some rows only: seen once, a few or many times, or a class if the clone is expanded.

>few|TRBV12-3/TRBV12-4|.|TRBJ2-7
CASSKTTAYEQYF
TGTGCCAGCAGTAAGACTACTGCCTACGAGCAGTACTTC
>.|TRBV5-6|.|TRBJ2-1
CASSLGSLRNEQFF
TGTGCCAGCAGCTTGGGTAGCCTAAGGAATGAGCAGTTCTTC
>.|TRBV30|TRBD2|TRBJ2-2
CAWSVRAGGPVGELFF
TGTGCCTGGAGTGTACGAGCGGGAGGGCCGGTCGGGGAGCTGTTTTTT
>.|TRBV3-1|TRBD2|TRBJ2-1
CASSRRLAGYNEQFF
TGTGCCAGCAGCCGAAGACTAGCGGGTTACAATGAGCAGTTCTTC
>few|TRBV3-1|.|TRBJ1-2
CASSQGGSGYTF
TGTGCCAGCAGCCAAGGGGGGTCAGGCTACACCTTC
>.|TRBV9|.|TRBJ2-7
CASSVGVDSYEQYF
TGTGCCAGCAGCGTAGGCGTGGACTCCTACGAGCAGTACTTC
>few|TRBV10-3|TRBD2|TRBJ2-2
CAISPGTSGSWELFF
TGTGCCATCAGTCCCGGGACTAGCGGGAGTTGGGAGCTGTTTTTT
>many|TRBV7-9|.|TRBJ2-4
CASSQEGGIQYF
TGTGCCAGCAGCCAAGAGGGGGGGATTCAGTACTTC
>.|TRBV20-1|.|TRBJ2-7
CSAREQRTSSYEQYF
TGCAGTGCTAGAGAGCAGCGGACCAGCTCCTACGAGCAGTACTTC
>few|TRBV7-2|.|TRBJ1-6
CASSFQASGGSPLHF
TGTGCCAGCAGCTTCCAGGCCTCGGGTGGTTCACCCCTCCACTTT
>many|TRBV12-3/TRBV12-4|.|TRBJ2-3
CASSLYLAGSTDTQYF
TGTGCCAGCAGTCTCTATCTCGCGGGGAGCACAGATACGCAGTATTTT
>many|TRBV29-1|.|TRBJ2-5
CSVGPQETQYF
TGCAGCGTGGGCCCCCAAGAGACCCAGTACTTC
>.|TRBV10-3|TRBD2|TRBJ2-7
CAISELAGRLAEQYF
TGTGCCATCAGTGAGTTAGCGGGGAGGTTGGCCGAGCAGTACTTC
>.|TRBV27|TRBD1|TRBJ2-7
CASLKTGTYEQYF
TGTGCCAGCCTTAAGACAGGGACCTACGAGCAGTACTTC
>.|TRBV15|.|TRBJ2-3
CATSRVPGRSTDTQYF
TGTGCCACCAGCAGAGTCCCGGGACGGAGCACAGATACGCAGTATTTT
>.|TRBV12-3/TRBV12-4|.|TRBJ1-6
CASSGSVPGALHF
TGTGCCAGCAGTGGTTCTGTGCCCGGGGCCCTCCACTTT
>.|TRBV20-1|.|TRBJ1-2
CSARDRQVGGYTF
TGCAGTGCTAGAGATAGACAGGTCGGTGGCTACACCTTC
>.|TRBV5-1|TRBD1|TRBJ1-6
CASSPMTGGDSPLHF
TGCGCCAGCAGCCCGATGACAGGGGGCGACTCACCCCTCCACTTT
>.|TRBV28|TRBD2|TRBJ2-7
CASTGLAGRKPYEQYF
TGTGCCAGCACGGGACTAGCGGGTCGGAAACCCTACGAGCAGTACTTC
>.|TRBV4-2|TRBD2|TRBJ2-1
CASSLGLADNNEQFF
TGTGCCAGCAGCCTCGGACTAGCGGATAACAATGAGCAGTTCTTC
>few|TRBV4-3|.|TRBJ2-4
CASSQDSKNIQYF
TGCGCCAGCAGCCAGGACAGTAAAAACATTCAGTACTTC
>.|TRBV4-1|TRBD1|TRBJ1-5
CASSQEDRGQPQHF
TGCGCCAGCAGCCAAGAAGACAGGGGTCAGCCCCAGCATTTT
>.|TRBV5-5|.|TRBJ2-5
CASSWRYGETQYF
TGTGCCAGCAGCTGGAGGTACGGAGAGACCCAGTACTTC
>.|TRBV5-5|.|TRBJ1-5
CASSLTDNSNQPQHF
TGTGCCAGCAGCTTGACAGATAATAGCAATCAGCCCCAGCATTTT
>.|TRBV5-1|.|TRBJ2-5
CASSPEAGVQETQYF
TGCGCCAGCAGCCCCGAAGCGGGCGTCCAAGAGACCCAGTACTTC
>.|TRBV5-1|TRBD2|TRBJ2-1
CASSLGPAGGHNEQFF
TGCGCCAGCAGCTTGGGTCCAGCGGGAGGCCACAATGAGCAGTTCTTC
>few|TRBV5-5|.|TRBJ2-5
CASQVQTEETQYF
TGTGCCAGCCAGGTACAGACCGAAGAGACCCAGTACTTC
>few|TRBV15|.|TRBJ1-4
CATSRDPGWDEKLFF
TGTGCCACCAGCCGGGACCCCGGATGGGATGAAAAACTGTTTTTT
>few|TRBV10-1|TRBD2|TRBJ2-7
CASSRTSGGESEQYF
TGCGCCAGCAGTCGGACTAGCGGGGGGGAATCCGAGCAGTACTTC
>few|TRBV7-2|TRBD1|TRBJ2-7
CASSNRDRGFHEQYF
TGTGCCAGCAGCAACCGGGACAGGGGCTTTCACGAGCAGTACTTC
>few|TRBV27|.|TRBJ1-4
CASSSKGATNEKLFF
TGTGCCAGCAGTTCTAAGGGGGCAACTAATGAAAAACTGTTTTTT
>.|TRBV3-1|.|TRBJ1-6
CASSTRRGMGSPLHF
TGTGCCAGCAGCACCCGCCGGGGTATGGGCTCACCCCTCCACTTT
>few|TRBV27|.|TRBJ1-5
CASRANQPQHF
TGTGCCAGCAGGGCCAATCAGCCCCAGCATTTT
>.|TRBV7-6|TRBD1|TRBJ1-6
CASSRGQTNSPLHF
TGTGCCAGCAGCCGGGGACAGACTAATTCACCCCTCCACTTT
>.|TRBV20-1|.|TRBJ2-1
CSASVDEQFF
TGCAGTGCTAGTGTCGATGAGCAGTTCTTC
>few|TRBV12-3/TRBV12-4|.|TRBJ2-5
CASSPYSGAETQYF
TGTGCCAGCAGTCCATACTCGGGGGCAGAGACCCAGTACTTC
>few|TRBV20-1|TRBD1|TRBJ2-1
CSARGTGSSYNEQFF
TGCAGTGCTAGAGGGACAGGAAGCTCCTACAATGAGCAGTTCTTC
>few|TRBV7-6|.|TRBJ1-5
CASSAGSHGQPQHF
TGTGCCAGCAGCGCCGGGTCGCACGGTCAGCCCCAGCATTTT
>.|TRBV6-5|.|TRBJ2-3
CASSYSNTERGTQYF
TGTGCCAGCAGTTACTCGAACACTGAGAGGGGTACGCAGTATTTT
>few|TRBV7-6|TRBD2|TRBJ2-1
CASSLVLAGAYNEQFF
TGTGCCAGCAGCTTAGTTCTAGCGGGCGCTTACAATGAGCAGTTCTTC
>.|TRBV5-1|TRBD2|TRBJ2-5
CASSLDSGGLPWETQYF
TGCGCCAGCAGCTTGGATAGCGGGGGGCTGCCGTGGGAGACCCAGTACTTC
>few|TRBV20-1|TRBD1|TRBJ2-2
CSARAQGAAGELFF
TGCAGTGCTAGAGCCCAGGGGGCTGCCGGGGAGCTGTTTTTT
>.|TRBV9|.|TRBJ1-4
CASSPGDQNEKLFF
TGTGCCAGCAGCCCCGGCGACCAAAATGAAAAACTGTTTTTT
>.|TRBV15|.|TRBJ1-6
CATSRAGTWGSPLHF
TGTGCCACCAGCAGGGCCGGGACATGGGGGTCACCCCTCCACTTT
>.|TRBV5-1|TRBD1|TRBJ2-3
CASTVGQGGDTQYF
TGCGCCAGCACGGTCGGACAGGGAGGAGATACGCAGTATTTT
>.|TRBV27|TRBD1|TRBJ1-2
CASSLRQGEANYGYTF
TGTGCCAGCAGTTTGCGACAGGGTGAGGCAAACTATGGCTACACCTTC
>few|TRBV5-1|TRBD2|TRBJ2-7
CASSFRQPIAGGPYEQYF
TGCGCCAGCAGCTTCCGCCAACCTATAGCGGGAGGGCCTTACGAGCAGTACTTC
>few|TRBV20-1|.|TRBJ2-3
CSAGLVEGLLTDTQYF
TGCAGTGCTGGGTTGGTAGAGGGCCTTTTAACAGATACGCAGTATTTT
>.|TRBV20-1|.|TRBJ2-7
CSAGGAIEQYF
TGCAGCGCCGGGGGCGCGATCGAGCAGTACTTC
>few|TRBV7-9|.|TRBJ2-5
CASSPVGGGETQYF
TGTGCCAGCAGCCCGGTTGGCGGGGGCGAGACCCAGTACTTC
>many|TRBV11-2|TRBD1|TRBJ1-2
CASSSSPYRDRGRNYGYTF
TGTGCCAGCAGCTCCTCTCCCTACCGGGACAGGGGGCGAAACTATGGCTACACCTTC
>.|TRBV29-1|.|TRBJ1-1
CSAGLRNTEAFF
TGCAGCGCCGGGTTACGGAACACTGAAGCTTTCTTT
>few|TRBV27|.|TRBJ2-1
CASSASRDKSYNEQFF
TGTGCCAGCAGTGCCTCCCGGGACAAGTCCTACAATGAGCAGTTCTTC
>.|TRBV5-5|TRBD1|TRBJ2-7
CASSFTRTGFDEQYF
TGTGCCAGCAGCTTCACTAGGACAGGGTTCGACGAGCAGTACTTC
>.|TRBV14|.|TRBJ2-5
CASSQISPFETQYF
TGTGCCAGCAGCCAAATCTCCCCATTCGAGACCCAGTACTTC
>few|TRBV28|TRBD1|TRBJ1-4
CASSSTGTGLSPFNEKLFF
TGTGCCAGCAGTTCCACCGGGACAGGCCTCTCCCCCTTTAATGAAAAACTGTTTTTT
>.|TRBV30|TRBD2|TRBJ2-3
CAWAGGGGRTDTQYF
TGTGCCTGGGCCGGTGGGGGGGGACGCACAGATACGCAGTATTTT
>few|TRBV5-4|TRBD2|TRBJ2-1
CASSFYGGSVWYEQFF
TGTGCCAGCAGCTTCTATGGCGGGAGTGTTTGGTATGAGCAGTTCTTC
>few|TRBV3-1|.|TRBJ2-5
CASSRMSVGARETQYF
TGTGCCAGCAGCCGAATGTCGGTCGGGGCGCGGGAGACCCAGTACTTC